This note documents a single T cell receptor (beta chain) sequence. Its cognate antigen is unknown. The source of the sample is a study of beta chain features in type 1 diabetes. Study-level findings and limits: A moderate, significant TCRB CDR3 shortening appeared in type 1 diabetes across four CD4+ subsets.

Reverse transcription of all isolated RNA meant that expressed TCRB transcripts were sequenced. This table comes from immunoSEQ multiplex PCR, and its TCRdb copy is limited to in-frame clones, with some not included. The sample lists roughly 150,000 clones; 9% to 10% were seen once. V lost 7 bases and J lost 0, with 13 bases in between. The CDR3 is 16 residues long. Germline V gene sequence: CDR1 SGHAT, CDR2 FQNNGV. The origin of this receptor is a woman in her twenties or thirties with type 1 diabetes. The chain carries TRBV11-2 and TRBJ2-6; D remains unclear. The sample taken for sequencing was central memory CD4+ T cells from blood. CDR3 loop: CASTQRRSSGANVLTF. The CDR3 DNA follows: TGTGCCAGCACCCAACGTAGGAGCTCTGGGGCCAACGTCCTGACTTTC.